This T cell receptor (beta chain) appears in the sequencing data of a study of cytomegalovirus exposure and HLA in healthy donors (dated by TCRdb to about 2017). Background for the entire study: An earlier analysis of 587 of the donors reported 276 Gb of sequence data and more than 90 million unique TCR beta sequences from about 200 million T cells. In an earlier analysis of 587 of the donors, high-throughput TCR beta sequencing was used to judge whether each TCR beta V gene segment behaved as functional or pseudogenic. An early release that covered roughly 600 HLA-typed donors contained around 300 gigabases of sequencing data and 75 million to 100 million unique TCR sequences. Typing coverage differed by locus: A, B, C, DRB1 and DQB1 were typed in roughly 629-640 donors, DQA1 in about 550, DPA1 in nearly 610, and DPB1 in 400 to 490. Four or five DR-DQ haplotypes were handled as single units for association and clustering, since linkage in the cohort was strong. The T cell repertoires of about 700 subjects were profiled by immunosequencing and related to cytomegalovirus serostatus. To study patterns of TCR occurrence, a later analysis re-analyzed previously published TCR beta repertoires from several hundred donors and added high-resolution HLA genotyping. Donor age, sex, ethnicity and CMV serostatus were collected together with the repertoire data. Class I and class II HLA loci were covered by the typing at four-digit resolution. Rather than drawing on any new phenotypic data, the later analysis identified candidate immune exposures from TCR beta sequences and the way those sequences occurred across donors. Besides the first cohort of hundreds of subjects, a separate validation cohort made up of 120 different subjects was used. Genome-wide SNP genotypes for about 65% of the 666 donors were used in a later genetic analysis, which treated that subset as a discovery cohort. Every repertoire in the discovery cohort had been generated on one and the same sequencing platform. Among roughly 400 genotyped donors of the cohort, an average of about 240,000 unique TCR beta nucleotide sequences were sequenced per donor, around 20% of them non-productive. The study aimed to test whether signatures of past pathogen exposure could be identified by cataloging public T cell receptors. To predict cytomegalovirus infection status, the study combined high-throughput TCR immunosequencing, statistical association of individual TCRs with disease status, and machine learning. Among the 398 genotyped donors, 75% to 90% belonged to the genetic ancestry cluster associated with self-reported Caucasian donors. Overall study outcomes, separate from this receptor: Only TCR beta chains were sequenced in this cohort, and the absence of alpha or paired-chain data limited detectable features. The study gave a list of over 150 TCR beta chains associated with cytomegalovirus. When HLA alleles, especially DR and DQ, strongly co-occurred, TCR associations were difficult to assign to individual alleles. A further reported finding was that TCR beta sequences accurately predicted the HLA-A and HLA-B alleles for most subjects in the first cohort. An association between a missense DCLRE1C variant and V-gene and J-gene trimming of TCR beta chains was found in a later genetic analysis and replicated in an independent cohort. A later analysis found that TCR association rates varied across HLA loci, with DRB1 alleles showing the most associated TCRs and HLA-C alleles the fewest. Most CMV-associated TCR beta chains appeared to be HLA-restricted in a later analysis, and the HLA associations seemed to be driven largely by CMV exposure. In an earlier analysis of under 600 of the donors, most TCR beta V segments were observed in productive rearrangements about 87% or about 30% of the time, broadly matching IMGT annotations. Because some donors lacked HLA typing at each locus, the association tests relied only on the typed subset. A group of highly shared sequence variants was considered likely to be a technical artifact of the sequencing pipeline. Cytomegalovirus status was reported to be diagnosed by the classifier with high specificity and sensitivity in both the original and validation cohorts. The earlier analysis of fewer than 750 of the donors excluded approximately 15 rarely observed V segments, including chromosome 9 orphons, because counts were too low. Compared with equally common non-associated chains, HLA-associated TCR beta chains in a later analysis were more clonally expanded and had lower generation probabilities. At a false discovery rate of 0.05, a later analysis linked some 17,000 TCR beta sequences to specific HLA alleles. Roughly uniform sequencing depth across donors was assumed in presence/absence analyses, although this assumption may not hold. In a later analysis, several top co-occurrence clusters were reported to appear linked to parvovirus B19, influenza, CMV and Epstein-Barr virus. Linkage disequilibrium might explain the correlated functional status among segregating V segments, but an unknown experimental factor could not be excluded. The only immune exposure information available for the cohort was CMV serostatus. A later genetic analysis reported fewer N-insertions in productive TCRs among donors in an Asian-associated ancestry cluster than the roughly 700-donor mean. Most TCR sequences were seen in very few donors, while some public TCRs were found in many individuals. A few of the identified cytomegalovirus-associated TCR beta chains were confirmed in vitro to be specific for cytomegalovirus antigens. Some IMGT-functional V segments, including TRBV6-2 and TRBV6-3, could not be distinguished by the 87-base-pair reads and were therefore excluded. The authors suggested that the approach could potentially be generalized to other disease states and immunological phenotypes.

The receptor library was made with the immunoSEQ multiplex PCR assay. The multiplex PCR relied on a mix of 60 forward primers for TCR Vbeta segments and 13 reverse primers for TCR Jbeta segments. The CDR3 region of rearranged TCR beta genes was amplified from genomic DNA by a multiplex PCR assay. Amplified TCR beta libraries were sequenced as 87-base-pair reads on the Illumina HiSeq System. Per the authors' processing: In a later analysis, tens of millions of unique TCR beta chains were counted across the roughly 610 repertoires, and approximately 11 million of these chains were shared by at least two donors. A nearest-neighbor algorithm error-corrected the raw reads and collapsed the reads into unique sequences, merging closely related sequences to remove PCR and sequencing errors. CDR3 sequences were aligned to IMGT reference sequences to assign V, D and J gene segments. For a sequence to be retained, a match of at least six nucleotides to both a V gene segment and a J gene segment was required. A rearrangement counted as productive if the CDR3 had no stop codons and remained in frame with V and J, and every other rearrangement counted as non-productive. CDR3 was defined by IMGT convention, running from the second conserved V-encoded cysteine to the conserved J-encoded phenylalanine. The earlier analysis of about 610 of the donors excluded any sequence lacking an unambiguous match to a single V gene segment. In an earlier analysis of approximately 550 of the donors, V segments were called functional above 56.7% productive rearrangements and were called segregating when the between-donor standard deviation exceeded 5%. A statistical classification framework was built to diagnose cytomegalovirus status from the catalog of TCR beta chain sequences. V and J gene assignment, in a later analysis, came from comparing TCR nucleotide sequences with IMGT/GENE-DB human TR gene sequences. The TCRdist pipeline was used in a later analysis to assign CDR3 sequences and most-parsimonious VDJ recombination scenarios. A later analysis defined each TCR beta chain by its CDR3 amino acid sequence plus V-gene family, and excluded reads lacking a unique V-gene family. In a later analysis, 450 to 600 highly shared, low-generation-probability nucleotide sequences were removed to address suspected cross-contamination and a sequencing artifact. For each public chain, a later analysis derived a clonal expansion index from normalized ranks of inferred template counts within each repertoire. A later analysis computed generation probabilities with a VDJ recombination model fitted to out-of-frame rearrangements, and checked the results against IGoR. Hypergeometric tests were used in a later analysis to score TCR-TCR, TCR-HLA and TCR-CMV co-occurrence, with a repertoire-size bias correction applied to the TCR pairs. To estimate false discovery rates, a later analysis permuted the HLA or CMV assignments 20 times. A later analysis grouped co-occurring TCRs with DBSCAN, adding TCRdist sequence similarity when clustering within HLA-allele-positive subsets. Co-occurrence clustering excluded repertoires with fewer than 30,000 or more than 120,000 public chains, plus five with anomalous nucleotide sharing. TCRdb provides this immuneACCESS table in a form limited to in-frame rearrangements. Some clones are lacking; in checked studies, under half of them reflect an unresolved V gene, and why the rest are absent is not known. V, J and clone size are taken as reported in that table, and D and trimming were inferred from the DNA itself. The sample yields about 150,000 clones; 70% to 90% were counted once. The top ten clones comprise around 0.54% of the sample.

Remarks on this clone: Its binding antigen is unknown. A read error may account for a junction end that differs from germline.

CDR1 and CDR2 are drawn from the germline V gene (reference sequence): DFQATT, SNEGSKA. The CDR3, cysteine through phenylalanine, is 11 amino acids long. This entry keeps only the CDR3 DNA: 33 bases, framed from base 1. The cohort consisted of 666 healthy bone marrow donors. At the time of sampling, all cohort members were nominally healthy, though unrecorded immune exposures were likely present. The donor was CMV seronegative and was included in the group of several hundred seronegative cohort members. Each donor provided a peripheral blood sample, and peripheral blood mononuclear cells were used for TCR beta sequencing. Genomic DNA was extracted from the blood cell samples with the Qiagen DNeasy Blood Extraction Kit.

This TCR derives from a woman between 40 and 50 years old in good health and CMV-seronegative. This chain joins TRBV20-1 to TRBJ2-5, and the D gene may be TRBD2, 7 bases matching. Material for sequencing was PBMCs. The CDR3 loop reads CSPRGGETQYF. The sequenced DNA is TGCAGTCCTAGGGGGGGAGAGACCCAGTACTTC.